This T cell receptor (beta chain) was found in a study of CD8+CD57+ T cells in acquired aplastic anemia. Overall study context: The study obtained an average of 3.2 ug of DNA from sorted CD4+ and CD8+ cells. Study results and limitations: Patient and control CD8+ Simpson's diversity was not significantly different.

A word on this clonotype: Its antigen is undetermined.

Whoever was chosen for sequencing had shown CD8+CD57+ cell expansion by flow cytometry. All patients had severe acquired aplastic anemia. TCR beta VDJ and CDR3 profiles were obtained from a genomic DNA template. TCRdb ran MiXCR on the reads and lists one entry per CDR3 protein. This sample has just over 150,000 distinct CDR3 sequences, with about 48% found just once. After removal of 6 bases from V and 5 bases from J, the junction contained 7 bases not matched to a gene. The CDR3 extends over 14 amino acids. The receptor's source is a human donor with aplastic anemia. The sequenced sample was sorted CD4+, CD8+, or CD8+CD57+ T cells (not recorded which) from PBMCs. The chain joins TRBV12-3 or TRBV12-4 to TRBJ2-7; 10 bases are shared with TRBD1. DNA for the CDR3: TGTGCCAGCAGCCGACAGGGGGCGATCGACGAGCAGTACTTC. As protein: CASSRQGAIDEQYF.